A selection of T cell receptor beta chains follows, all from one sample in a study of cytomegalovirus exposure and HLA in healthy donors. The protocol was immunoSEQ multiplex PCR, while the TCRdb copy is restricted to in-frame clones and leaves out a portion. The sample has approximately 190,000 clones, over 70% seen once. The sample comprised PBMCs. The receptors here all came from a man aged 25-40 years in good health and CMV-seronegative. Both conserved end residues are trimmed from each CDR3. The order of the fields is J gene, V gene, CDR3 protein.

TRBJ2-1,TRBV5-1,ASSYPTGGGYNEQF
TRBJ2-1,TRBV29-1,SVAGQLTSGSYNEQF
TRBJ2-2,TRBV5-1,ASSPDTQNTGELF
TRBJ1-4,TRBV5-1,ASSSEGFATNEKLF
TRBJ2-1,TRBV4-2,ASSQASGRGYREQF
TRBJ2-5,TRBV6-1,ASSRLPTGPETQY
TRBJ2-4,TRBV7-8,ASSQDRDKNIQY
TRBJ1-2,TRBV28,ASSLITGGGYT
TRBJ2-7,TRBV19,ASSAAGPYEQY
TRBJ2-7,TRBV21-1,ASAYRGCLSYEQY
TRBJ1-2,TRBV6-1,ASSGRQGANGYT
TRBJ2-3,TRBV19,ASSSTVQRGFNAQY
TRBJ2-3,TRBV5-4,ASSWYLGSDTQY
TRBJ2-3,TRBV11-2,ASRGTSGGTSTDTQY
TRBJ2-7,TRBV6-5,ASSAGQAYEQY
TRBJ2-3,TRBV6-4,ASSDSPQGGSDTQY
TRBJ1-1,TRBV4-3,ASSRTLNTEAF
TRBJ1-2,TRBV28,ASSSPATGQRRYGYT
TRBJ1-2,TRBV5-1,ASSWTIQGAKDGYT
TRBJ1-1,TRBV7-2,ASSFTGTNEAF
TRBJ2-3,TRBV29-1,SSPRDTQY